The 2 T cell receptor beta chains presented below share a single source sample, sequenced in a study of response to subunit inactivated influenza vaccine. Each CDR3 protein gets one entry after TCRdb re-called the RT-PCR reads with MiXCR. The sample lists 500,000 to 600,000 distinct CDR3 sequences; approximately 10% were seen once. The sample also formed part of further work on T cells expressing NK-cell markers. In that study: 5'RACE template switching built TCR beta cDNA with unique molecular identifiers.

Sample: PBMCs from blood, taken on the day of vaccination. These receptors were collected from a man aged 50-59 years who received an inactivated influenza vaccine.

This clonotype was recorded at least ten times. The chain's CDR3 is CASSLGRALEAFF. The CDR3 coding sequence is TGTGCCAGCAGCTTAGGCAGGGCGCTGGAAGCTTTCTTT. The J gene is TRBJ1-1, the V gene TRBV13, with D possibly matching TRBD1 (5 bases). CDR1 is PRHDT and CDR2 is FYEKMQ in the germline V gene (reference sequence). CDR3 length: 13 residues. Between the trimmed V and J ends, which lost 0 bases and 8 bases, there was a span of 10 bases.

The chain employs TRBV2 and TRBJ2-5; D remains ambiguous. The length of the CDR3 is 12 residues. Germline V gene data show CDR1 as SNHLY and CDR2 as FYNNEI. V lost 4 bases to trimming and J lost 5 bases, with 8 bases between them. CDR3 region: CASSALGETQYF. The DNA of the CDR3 is TGTGCCAGCAGTGCTCTGGGGGAGACCCAGTACTTC.